A single sample gave rise to the 19 T cell receptor beta chains below, sequenced in a study of tissue T cells after allogeneic stem cell transplantation. Data came from immunoSEQ multiplex PCR; TCRdb stores just in-frame clones and leaves some out. The sample consists of 8,000 to 10,000 clones, around three fifths of them appearing once. The sample was tissue from the jejunum, taken at autopsy. All receptors come from a woman aged 18 to 55 with breast cancer.

The rearrangement joins TRBV27 to TRBJ2-7, with TRBD2 identical over 10 bases. With V trimmed by 7 bases and J by 7 bases, 10 bases remained unmatched. This CDR3 comprises 14 residues. CDR1 is MNHEY, CDR2 SMNVEV, per germline (reference sequence). This CDR3 reads CASKVAGGLLEQYF. CDR3 in DNA: TGTGCCAGCAAAGTAGCGGGGGGCCTCCTGGAGCAGTACTTC.

This chain links TRBV19 with TRBJ2-2; either TRBD1 or TRBD2 may fit D (5 bases each). V was trimmed by 6 bases and J by 1 base, leaving 15 bases between them. The CDR3 contains 16 residues. CDR1 is LNHDA, CDR2 SQIVND, per germline (reference sequence). In DNA, the CDR3 is TGTGCCAGTAGACCTCGAGGGGAAGGGAACACCGGGGAGCTGTTTTTT. This encodes CASRPRGEGNTGELFF. Using reference TRBV19 and TRBJ2-2 for the parts outside the CDR3, the full variable domain is DGGITQSPKYLFRKEGQNVTLSCEQNLNHDAMYWYRQDPGQGLRLIYYSQIVNDFQKGDIAEGYSVSREKKESFPLTVTSAQKNPTAFYLCASRPRGEGNTGELFFGEGSRLTVL.

The chain combines TRBV20-1 with TRBJ2-7; 14 nucleotides line up with TRBD2. From germline, CDR1 is DFQATT and CDR2 SNEGSKA (reference sequence). The ends lost 3 bases at V and 2 bases at J; junction bases unmatched: 9. This CDR3 has 17 residues. Written as DNA, the CDR3 is TGCAGTGCTAGTTCCCCGACTAGCGGGAGGGAAGCCTACGAGCAGTACTTC. This codes for CSASSPTSGREAYEQYF.

The chain joins TRBV2 to TRBJ2-5; 12 bases agree with TRBD2. The CDR3 consists of 14 residues. V was pared by 4 bases and J by 6 bases, with 3 bases of the junction left unmatched. Germline V lookup: CDR1 SNHLY, CDR2 FYNNEI. The CDR3 region has the DNA TGTGCCAGCAGTGCAGGGACTAGCGGGCAGACCCAGTACTTC. It translates to CASSAGTSGQTQYF. Variable domain in full (rest from reference TRBV2 and TRBJ2-5): EPEVTQTPSHQVTQMGQEVILRCVPISNHLYFYWYRQILGQKVEFLVSFYNNEISEKSEIFDDQFSVERPDGSNFTLKIRSTKLEDSAMYFCASSAGTSGQTQYFGPGTRLLVL.

This clone is labeled as medium-sized. This chain uses TRBV25-1 with TRBJ1-4; D gene unclear. The V and J ends lost 6 bases and 0 bases respectively, with 11 bases between them. Germline V gives CDR1 MGHDK, CDR2 SYGVNS. The CDR3 covers 15 residues. The CDR3 nucleotides are TGTGCCAGCAGCGATGGACGTTCAACTAATGAAAAACTGTTTTTT. Its protein product is CASSDGRSTNEKLFF.

J is TRBJ2-5 and V is TRBV18; D is perhaps TRBD1 or TRBD2 (5 bases each). The CDR3 covers 13 residues. Germline V CDR1 and CDR2: KGHSH, LQKENI. The V end was cut by 3 bases, the J end by 5 bases, with 10 bases between. The CDR3 loop reads CASSPGVAETQYF. CDR3 DNA: TGTGCCAGCTCACCGGGGGTAGCGGAGACCCAGTACTTC.

There are a few counts of this clone. This chain uses TRBV4-3 with TRBJ2-5, with 7 bases that match TRBD1. There are 15 residues in the CDR3. V was clipped by 4 bases and J by 5 bases; unmatched bases: 10. Germline CDR1 LGHNA, CDR2 YSLEER. The CDR3 DNA sequence: TGCGCCAGCAGCCCGAATAGGGGGCTCGGGGAGACCCAGTACTTC. Its protein product is CASSPNRGLGETQYF.

This rearrangement joins TRBV28 to TRBJ1-2, with unresolved D. Germline CDR1 reads MDHEN; CDR2 reads SYDVKM. V lost 3 bases, J lost 11 bases, and 4 bases lay in between. The CDR3 length is 9 residues. The CDR3 nucleotides are TGTGCCAGCAGTTTTAGGTACACCTTC. Translated: CASSFRYTF.

The chain links TRBV28 to TRBJ2-2, with 13 bases aligning to TRBD2. Germline V gene data show CDR1 as MDHEN and CDR2 as SYDVKM. The V gene end was trimmed by 4 bases and the J gene end by 1 base; junction bases not matched to a gene: 6. This CDR3 region has 18 residues. CDR3 protein: CASSSPGLAGQNTGELFF. CDR3 coding DNA: TGTGCCAGCAGTTCTCCGGGACTAGCGGGACAGAACACCGGGGAGCTGTTTTTT.

Sample share makes this clone medium-sized (0.01 to 0.1%). The chain joins TRBV4-3 to TRBJ1-1; D is ambiguous. The germline V and J ends were trimmed by 1 base and 5 bases, with 8 bases remaining between them. Germline-derived CDR1 and CDR2 are LGHNA and YSLEER. There are 13 residues in the CDR3. In DNA, the CDR3 is TGCGCCAGCAGCCAAGCGATAGAGACTGAAGCTTTCTTT. The encoded protein is CASSQAIETEAFF.

V is TRBV5-1 and J is TRBJ1-3, with a weak D call TRBD1 (5 bases). The CDR3 contains 18 residues. Germline CDR1 reads SGHRS; CDR2 reads YFSETQ. V lost 1 base to trimming and J lost 0 bases, with 17 bases between them. This chain's CDR3 is CASSLRGAGTFSGNTIYF. The DNA for the CDR3 is TGCGCCAGCAGCTTGAGGGGCGCGGGGACCTTCTCTGGAAACACCATATATTTT.

This chain links TRBV5-1 with TRBJ2-5; 9 nucleotides agree with TRBD2. Per the germline V gene, CDR1 is SGHRS and CDR2 is YFSETQ. This CDR3 has 14 residues. Trimming cost V 3 bases and J 3 bases; bases outside gene matches: 3. CDR3 region: CASSSGLAKETQYF. Here the CDR3 DNA reads TGCGCCAGCAGCTCGGGACTAGCCAAAGAGACCCAGTACTTC.

Remarks on this clone: The sample has other DNA sequences that encode this CDR3 too. CDR3 sequence reads: CASSYVGGNYEQYF. DNA of the CDR3: TGTGCCAGCAGTTATGTTGGGGGCAACTACGAGCAGTACTTC. V and J are TRBV6-2 or TRBV6-3 and TRBJ2-7; D possibly corresponds to TRBD1 (6 bases). The CDR3 extends over 14 amino acids. Germline V gives CDR1 MNHEY, CDR2 SVGEGT. V lost 3 bases to trimming and J lost 3 bases, with 12 bases between them.

The chain carries TRBV5-8 and TRBJ2-3, with no clear D. CDR1 is SGHTS, CDR2 YDEGEE, per germline. The V end lost 5 bases, the J end lost 9 bases, and 13 bases lay between the germline ends. The CDR3 sequence is 12 residues long. CDR3 loop: CASSKPTPTQYF. DNA for the CDR3: TGTGCCAGCAGTAAACCCACTCCAACGCAGTATTTT.

This clone is labeled as medium-sized (0.01 to 0.1%). The V gene is TRBV7-2, the J gene TRBJ1-5; 7 nucleotides align to TRBD1. This CDR3 has 15 residues. Germline CDR1 is SGHTA and CDR2 is FQGNSA. Trimming cost V 1 base and J 9 bases; bases outside gene matches: 9. CDR3 sequence reads: CASSLDRGGGRPQHF. Here the CDR3 DNA reads TGTGCCAGCAGCTTAGACAGGGGCGGGGGTCGGCCCCAGCATTTT.

V and J are TRBV19 and TRBJ1-2; D ambiguous. Germline lookup yields CDR1 LNHDA and CDR2 SQIVND (reference sequence). CDR3 length: 12 amino acids. Trimming cost V 4 bases and J 5 bases, with 8 bases left between them. CDR3 in amino acids: CASSKGFYGYTF. The CDR3 coding sequence is TGTGCCAGTAGTAAGGGATTTTATGGCTACACCTTC.

The chain links TRBV5-5 to TRBJ1-5, with a tentative D call TRBD1 (5 bases). Germline-derived CDR1 and CDR2 are SGHKS and YYEKEE (reference sequence). The CDR3 runs to 16 residues. Trimming took 0 bases from V and 2 from J, leaving 12 bases between them. In DNA, the CDR3 is TGTGCCAGCAGCTTGGATGGGACTGACCGCAATCAGCCCCAGCATTTT. It codes for CASSLDGTDRNQPQHF.

The rearrangement links TRBV4-2 to TRBJ1-2, with a possible D match to TRBD1 (5 bases). Trimming cost V 1 base and J 8 bases, with 14 bases left between them. Germline values: CDR1 LGHNA, CDR2 YNFKEQ. CDR3 length: 14 amino acids. CDR3 sequence reads: CASSQVGTDFGYTF. CDR3 DNA: TGTGCCAGCAGCCAAGTAGGGACGGATTTCGGCTACACCTTC.

The V and J genes are TRBV28 and TRBJ2-5, with TRBD1 as a possible D gene (6 bases). The germline V and J ends were trimmed by 2 bases and 3 bases, with 10 bases remaining between them. CDR3 length: 14 residues. Germline loops: CDR1 MDHEN, CDR2 SYDVKM. CDR3 in DNA: TGTGCCAGCAGTTTAGGGGGCAGGGAAGAGACCCAGTACTTC. Translated, it gives CASSLGGREETQYF.